A single sample gave rise to the 20 T cell receptor beta chains below, sequenced in a study of CD8 T cells in ankylosing spondylitis. TCRdb re-called the 5' RACE reads with MiXCR, one entry per CDR3 protein. In the table there are roughly 180,000 distinct CDR3 sequences, more than 10% of which are singletons. The material sequenced was blood, either unsorted or a sorted T cell fraction (not recorded which). The receptor set was obtained from a male donor with ankylosing spondylitis or in good health (not recorded which).

This clonotype was detected only a few times. The chain is built from TRBV12-3 or TRBV12-4 and TRBJ1-1; D gene ambiguous. Trimming took off 5 bases at V and 0 bases at J, with 7 bases between the two ends. The CDR3 is 13 amino acids. This chain's CDR3 is CASSPELNTEAFF. The CDR3 DNA reads as TGTGCCAGCAGTCCGGAGTTGAACACTGAAGCTTTCTTT.

This clonotype showed up just a few times. The rearrangement joins TRBV3-1 to TRBJ1-1, with unresolved D. The CDR3 loop spans 14 amino acids. From germline, CDR1 is LGHDT and CDR2 YNNKEL (reference sequence). Deletions cut 2 bases from V and 7 bases from J, with 14 bases between. CDR3 sequence: CASSQSRTENEAFF. DNA of the CDR3: TGTGCCAGCAGCCAATCGAGGACGGAAAATGAAGCTTTCTTT.

This chain joins TRBV29-1 and TRBJ1-2; no definite D call. Germline CDR1 reads SQVTM; CDR2 reads ANQGSEA. The CDR3 has 11 residues. V lost 4 bases, J lost 4 bases, and 7 bases lay in between. The CDR3 is CSVGGIYGYTF. For the CDR3, the DNA is TGCAGCGTTGGCGGTATCTATGGCTACACCTTC.

This clonotype was counted a few times. The chain is built from TRBV4-1 and TRBJ2-7; D not certain. V dropped 1 base and J dropped 2 bases, with 9 bases sitting between them. The germline gives CDR1 MGHRA, CDR2 YSYEKL. This CDR3 comprises 14 residues. CDR3 in amino acids: CASSQVGHAYEQYF. The DNA of the CDR3 is TGCGCCAGCAGCCAAGTAGGGCACGCCTACGAGCAGTACTTC.

This clonotype was seen a handful of times. For the CDR3, the DNA is TGCGCCAGCAGTGACACCTACCAAGAGACCCAGTACTTC. This encodes CASSDTYQETQYF. V is TRBV10-2 and J is TRBJ2-5; D gene uncertain. V gave up 3 bases and J gave up 0 bases, with 5 bases separating them. This CDR3 region has 13 residues. CDR1 is WSHSY and CDR2 is SAAADI in the germline V gene.

This clonotype was observed a few times. This chain links TRBV4-1 with TRBJ2-5, with TRBD2 identical over 11 bases. Germline CDR1 is MGHRA and CDR2 is YSYEKL. The length of the CDR3 is 15 residues. V was pared by 3 bases and J by 3 bases, with 3 bases of the junction left unmatched. The CDR3 region is CASSHLSGGEETQYF. CDR3 nucleotides: TGCGCCAGCAGCCACCTTAGCGGGGGGGAAGAGACCCAGTACTTC.

This clonotype has a handful of counts. The chain links TRBV11-1 to TRBJ1-1; 7 positions agree with TRBD1. The CDR3 totals 18 residues. The ends lost 3 bases at V and 0 bases at J; junction bases unmatched: 13. Germline lookup yields CDR1 SGHAT and CDR2 FQDESV (reference sequence). CDR3 coding DNA: TGTGCCAGCAGCTTGGGTTCCGGGACAGACCAGATGAACACTGAAGCTTTCTTT. Its protein is CASSLGSGTDQMNTEAFF.

This clonotype was seen more than once but under ten times. The chain recombines TRBV12-3 or TRBV12-4 with TRBJ2-3, with D unclear. V was pared by 6 bases and J by 2 bases, with 18 bases between. This CDR3 region has 16 residues. CDR3: CASRSTPGPDTDTQYF. The CDR3 nucleotides read TGTGCCAGCAGGAGTACCCCGGGTCCAGACACAGATACGCAGTATTTT.

This chain joins TRBV18 and TRBJ1-5, with a tentative D call TRBD1 (5 bases). V shed 6 bases and J shed 5 bases, with 23 bases lying between them. CDR1 KGHSH and CDR2 LQKENI come from the germline V gene. This CDR3 has 17 residues. In nucleotides, the CDR3 is TGTGCCAGCTCTCCCGGTGGGGGGGGATCTGGAGATCAGCCCCAGCATTTT. Protein product: CASSPGGGGSGDQPQHF.

Here the CDR3 reads CASSPRGTGGDYGYTF. CDR3 nucleotide sequence: TGTGCCAGCAGCCCCCGAGGAACAGGGGGCGACTATGGCTACACCTTC. This chain connects TRBV14 to TRBJ1-2; 9 nucleotides agree with TRBD1. Germline V gene sequence: CDR1 SGHDN, CDR2 FVKESK. V was pared by 4 bases and J by 3 bases, with 9 bases of the junction left unmatched. There are 16 residues in the CDR3.

The chain links TRBV7-6 to TRBJ1-1, with 8 nucleotides matching TRBD1. After removal of 4 bases from V and 6 bases from J, the junction contained 7 bases not matched to a gene. Per germline, CDR1 SGHVS and CDR2 FNYEAQ. The CDR3 spans 14 residues. CDR3: CASSSSDRAPEAFF. Written as DNA, the CDR3 is TGTGCCAGCAGCTCATCGGACAGGGCGCCTGAAGCTTTCTTT.

The chain recombines TRBV7-2 with TRBJ2-1; TRBD2 matches 13 bases. The germline V gene encodes CDR1 SGHTA and CDR2 FQGNSA. This CDR3 is 16 amino acids long. The ends lost 5 bases at V and 3 bases at J; junction bases unmatched: 4. The CDR3 region has the DNA TGTGCCAGCAGCCCACTAGCGGGGGGGATCTACAATGAGCAGTTCTTC. It specifies CASSPLAGGIYNEQFF.

The chain has TRBV7-9 and TRBJ2-1, with 10 bases lining up with TRBD2. V lost 6 bases and J lost 7; bases outside the gene matches: 15. Germline V lookup: CDR1 SEHNR, CDR2 FQNEAQ (reference sequence). The CDR3 runs to 17 residues. The CDR3 is CASSSSAGTSALNEQFF. The CDR3 DNA reads as TGTGCCAGCAGTTCATCAGCCGGGACTAGCGCCCTTAATGAGCAGTTCTTC.

V is TRBV6-5 and J is TRBJ2-2; 7 bases line up with TRBD1. This CDR3 is 15 amino acids long. Per the germline V gene, CDR1 is MNHEY and CDR2 is SVGAGI. The V gene end was trimmed by 4 bases and the J gene end by 6 bases; junction bases not matched to a gene: 8. The CDR3 DNA reads TGTGCCAGCAGTTCCTCGACAGGGCAAGCCGGGGAGCTGTTTTTT. This sequence encodes CASSSSTGQAGELFF.

V gene TRBV5-1 combines with J gene TRBJ2-5, with TRBD1 matching over 7 bases. CDR1 and CDR2 from the germline V gene are SGHRS and YFSETQ. V was pared by 5 bases and J by 7 bases, with 8 bases of the junction left unmatched. This CDR3 has 13 residues. CDR3 DNA sequence: TGCGCCAGCAGTTCCGGGACAGAAGTGACCCAGTACTTC. Amino acids: CASSSGTEVTQYF.

This chain links TRBV19 with TRBJ2-1; D is unresolved. This CDR3 has 16 residues. The V gene's germline CDR1 is LNHDA and CDR2 SQIVND (reference sequence). V dropped 6 bases and J dropped 8 bases, with 23 bases sitting between them. The CDR3 DNA follows: TGTGCCAGTAGCCCCCAAGACATTCAAGTCCTCGATGAGCAGTTCTTC. Protein: CASSPQDIQVLDEQFF. The full variable domain, completed using reference TRBV19 and TRBJ2-1, is DGGITQSPKYLFRKEGQNVTLSCEQNLNHDAMYWYRQDPGQGLRLIYYSQIVNDFQKGDIAEGYSVSREKKESFPLTVTSAQKNPTAFYLCASSPQDIQVLDEQFFGPGTRLTVL.

This clonotype was found a few times. CDR3 DNA sequence: TGTGCCAGCAGTATGGGACAGAAAGATACGCAGTATTTT. Amino acids: CASSMGQKDTQYF. The V call is TRBV12-3 or TRBV12-4, the J call TRBJ2-3, with TRBD1 matching over 7 bases. The CDR3 loop spans 13 amino acids. Germline trimming cut 5 bases from V and 5 bases from J; bases unmatched to any gene: 4.

This clonotype was detected a few times. V and J are TRBV6-4 and TRBJ2-1; 9 positions agree with TRBD1. With V trimmed by 4 bases and J by 6 bases, 7 bases remained unmatched. The germline V gene encodes CDR1 MRHNA and CDR2 SNTAGT. The CDR3 spans 15 residues. The CDR3 sequence: CASSVPTGGFNEQFF. The DNA for the CDR3 is TGTGCCAGCAGTGTCCCGACAGGGGGGTTCAATGAGCAGTTCTTC.

The V and J genes are TRBV12-3 or TRBV12-4 and TRBJ1-4; tentatively, D is TRBD1 (5 bases). This CDR3 has 11 amino acids. Trimming removed 6 bases at V and 12 bases at J, with 11 bases between. The CDR3 bases are TGTGCCAGCAGCTCGGGGGTGGAACTGTTTTTT. It translates to CASSSGVELFF.

V is TRBV9 and J is TRBJ2-7, with TRBD2 identical over 8 bases. The CDR3 has 14 residues. Germline values: CDR1 SGDLS, CDR2 YYNGEE. Trimming took 0 bases from V and 6 from J; bases not matched to a gene: 5. CDR3 coding DNA: TGTGCCAGCAGCGTAGGGACTAGCAGGCTCGAGCAGTACTTC. It specifies CASSVGTSRLEQYF.